This passage covers 29 T cell receptor beta chains from one sample sequenced in a study of blood T cell repertoires in COVID-19. Repertoires were generated with immunoSEQ multiplex PCR, while TCRdb's copy carries only in-frame clones and drops some. This table has about 240,000 clones, approximately 86% appearing once. The sample was PBMCs or T cells enriched from blood (not recorded which). The receptors shown here come from a woman aged 40 to 50 with acute COVID-19.

V usage is TRBV6-5 and J usage is TRBJ2-7; 7 bases map to TRBD2. After removal of 8 bases from V and 4 bases from J, the junction contained 11 bases not matched to a gene. In germline, CDR1 is MNHEY, CDR2 SVGAGI. The CDR3 has 14 residues. The CDR3 nucleotides are TGTGCCAGCGGGTCGGCGGGAGAGGTTTACGAGCAGTACTTC. Protein sequence: CASGSAGEVYEQYF.

The chain recombines TRBV2 with TRBJ1-6; 7 bases fit TRBD1. The germline gives CDR1 SNHLY, CDR2 FYNNEI. V lost 7 bases, J lost 10 bases, and 13 bases stayed unmatched. The CDR3 contains 15 residues. The CDR3 bases are TGTGCCAGCACTACCAGACAGGGAAGTAAGTCACCCCTCCACTTT. Protein: CASTTRQGSKSPLHF.

The rearrangement uses TRBV5-6 and TRBJ1-3, with 7 bases fitting TRBD1. The germline gives CDR1 SGHDT, CDR2 YYEEEE. This CDR3 contains 16 residues. The V gene end was trimmed by 4 bases and the J gene end by 2 bases; junction bases not matched to a gene: 9. CDR3 coding DNA: TGTGCCAGCAGCGTGACAGGGTCGTTCGCTGGAAACACCATATATTTT. Its protein is CASSVTGSFAGNTIYF.

The rearrangement joins TRBV5-1 to TRBJ1-6; no firm D call. V was pared by 0 bases and J by 10 bases, with 14 bases between. The germline V gene encodes CDR1 SGHRS and CDR2 YFSETQ. There are 15 residues in the CDR3. The CDR3 loop reads CASSLEARLESPLHF. The CDR3 region has the DNA TGCGCCAGCAGCTTGGAGGCCAGGTTGGAATCACCCCTCCACTTT.

V is TRBV6-5 and J is TRBJ1-1; the D gene is possibly TRBD1 (5 bases). V lost 0 bases and J 4 bases, leaving 6 bases between the germline ends. The CDR3 has 13 amino acids. The germline V gene has CDR1 MNHEY and CDR2 SVGAGI. This chain's CDR3 is CASSYSRGTEAFF. As DNA, the CDR3 is TGTGCCAGCAGTTACTCTAGGGGCACTGAAGCTTTCTTT.

About this clone itself: Within the sample, other DNA sequences also encode this same CDR3. The chain employs TRBV19 and TRBJ2-1, with 8 bases matching TRBD2. J was trimmed by 5 bases and V by 3 bases; bases with no gene match: 6. The CDR3 runs to 15 residues. Germline lookup yields CDR1 LNHDA and CDR2 SQIVND (reference sequence). CDR3 loop: CASSILAGGNNEQFF. CDR3 in DNA: TGTGCCAGTAGTATCTTGGCGGGAGGTAACAATGAGCAGTTCTTC. Complete variable domain (other parts from reference TRBV19 and TRBJ2-1): DGGITQSPKYLFRKEGQNVTLSCEQNLNHDAMYWYRQDPGQGLRLIYYSQIVNDFQKGDIAEGYSVSREKKESFPLTVTSAQKNPTAFYLCASSILAGGNNEQFFGPGTRLTVL.

In DNA form, the CDR3 reads TGCGCCAGCAGCTTGTTGGGACAGGGAGTGTACGAGCAGTACTTC. It yields the protein CASSLLGQGVYEQYF. The chain uses TRBV5-1 and TRBJ2-7; 9 bases align to TRBD1. Germline values: CDR1 SGHRS, CDR2 YFSETQ. The length of the CDR3 is 15 residues. Trimming took 1 base from V and 4 from J; bases not matched to a gene: 6.

This chain joins TRBV6-5 and TRBJ1-2; 10 bases align to TRBD1. The CDR3 loop spans 15 amino acids. Germline loops: CDR1 MNHEY, CDR2 SVGAGI. With 0 bases clipped from V and 7 bases from J, the junction kept 5 bases outside the gene matches. This CDR3 is CASSYSGQGLGGYTF. CDR3 sequence (DNA): TGTGCCAGCAGTTACTCGGGACAGGGGTTGGGTGGCTACACCTTC.

This clone was picked up one time. The chain recombines TRBV5-1 with TRBJ2-2, with 9 bases that match TRBD2. In germline, CDR1 is SGHRS, CDR2 YFSETQ. V shed 6 bases, J shed 0 bases, and the junction held 6 bases outside the gene matches. The CDR3 runs to 16 residues. The CDR3, as DNA: TGCGCCAGCACCCCACTAGCGGGCGCGAACACCGGGGAGCTGTTTTTT. This codes for CASTPLAGANTGELFF.

The chain is built from TRBV5-4 and TRBJ1-1; TRBD1 aligns across 7 bases. The CDR3 is 15 amino acids. The V segment lost 4 bases and the J segment 4 bases; nucleotides outside the gene matches: 10. Germline values: CDR1 SGHNT, CDR2 YYREEE (reference sequence). The CDR3 DNA sequence: TGTGCCAGCAGCGGGGGCAGGGGGGTCGGCACTGAAGCTTTCTTT. This encodes CASSGGRGVGTEAFF. The entire variable domain, with the rest obtained from reference TRBV5-4 and TRBJ1-1, is as follows: ETGVTQSPTHLIKTRGQQVTLRCSSQSGHNTVSWYQQALGQGPQFIFQYYREEENGRGNFPPRFSGLQFPNYSSELNVNALELDDSALYLCASSGGRGVGTEAFFGQGTRLTVV.

V and J are TRBV11-3 and TRBJ2-1; D is unclear. CDR1 is SGHNT and CDR2 is YENEEA in the germline V gene. V shed 5 bases and J shed 1 base, with 12 bases lying between them. The CDR3 has 15 amino acids. The CDR3 region is CASSPDSQSYNEQFF. The DNA for the CDR3 is TGTGCCAGCAGCCCCGACTCCCAGTCCTACAATGAGCAGTTCTTC.

The rearrangement joins TRBV11-3 to TRBJ2-7; 8 nucleotides align to TRBD2. V lost 5 bases to trimming and J lost 5 bases; unmatched junction nucleotides: 14. CDR1 is SGHNT, CDR2 YENEEA, per germline. This CDR3 region has 16 residues. The CDR3 DNA reads TGTGCCAGCAGCCCCCAAGTGACGGGAGGGATCGACGAGCAGTACTTC. It yields the protein CASSPQVTGGIDEQYF.

In its sample, this clone was seen a few times. This chain connects TRBV29-1 to TRBJ1-2; tentatively, D is TRBD1 (5 bases). The CDR3 is made up of 11 amino acids. Germline loops: CDR1 SQVTM, CDR2 ANQGSEA. Between the trimmed V and J ends, which lost 4 bases and 8 bases, there was a span of 11 bases. CDR3 coding DNA: TGCAGCGTTGTTGGGGCCGGGGGCTACACCTTC. It encodes CSVVGAGGYTF.

The chain links TRBV27 to TRBJ2-5; maybe TRBD1 (6 bases). Germline CDR1 MNHEY, CDR2 SMNVEV (reference sequence). Trimming stripped 5 bases from V and 4 bases from J, with 11 bases between. The CDR3 runs to 13 residues. CDR3 region: CASSKVRGETQYF. The CDR3 bases are TGTGCCAGCAGTAAGGTCAGGGGAGAGACCCAGTACTTC.

The chain has TRBV11-3 and TRBJ2-1, with 9 positions matching TRBD1. CDR3 length: 16 residues. CDR1 and CDR2 from the germline V gene are SGHNT and YENEEA. The junction had 3 bases not matched to a gene; V was cut back by 0 bases and J by 3 bases. The CDR3 loop is CASSLEGTGSYNEQFF. The CDR3 nucleotides are TGTGCCAGCAGCTTAGAGGGGACAGGGAGCTACAATGAGCAGTTCTTC. Looking up the rest from reference TRBV11-3 and TRBJ2-1 gives the full variable domain: EAGVVQSPRYKIIEKKQPVAFWCNPISGHNTLYWYLQNLGQGPELLIRYENEEAVDDSQLPKDRFSAERLKGVDSTLKIQPAELGDSAVYLCASSLEGTGSYNEQFFGPGTRLTVL.

CDR3 sequence (DNA): TGTGCCAGTAGCTACGGGACTGGGCAGTACTTC. Encoded protein: CASSYGTGQYF. The chain recombines TRBV19 with TRBJ2-7, with D possibly being TRBD2 (6 bases). The V end lost 6 bases, the J end lost 9 bases, and 12 bases lay between the germline ends. Germline CDR1 and CDR2: LNHDA and SQIVND (reference sequence). This CDR3 is built from 11 residues.

CDR3 sequence (DNA): TGTGCCAGCAGTTCTAGCGGGAGCAATGAGCAGTTCTTC. Its protein product is CASSSSGSNEQFF. The V gene is TRBV25-1, the J gene TRBJ2-1; 10 nucleotides agree with TRBD2. The CDR3 length is 13 residues. With 5 bases clipped from V and 6 bases from J, the junction kept 1 base outside the gene matches. The germline V gene encodes CDR1 MGHDK and CDR2 SYGVNS.

J is TRBJ1-1 and V is TRBV7-9; tentative D call: TRBD1 (6 bases). Trimming removed 1 base at V and 3 bases at J, with 12 bases between. This CDR3 is built from 15 residues. CDR1 is SEHNR, CDR2 FQNEAQ, per germline (reference sequence). This CDR3 reads CASSLGNRVYTEAFF. The CDR3 DNA follows: TGTGCCAGCAGCTTAGGGAACAGGGTTTACACTGAAGCTTTCTTT.

This chain links TRBV11-2 with TRBJ2-6, with TRBD2 identical over 12 bases. V gave up 5 bases and J gave up 0 bases; unmatched junction bases: 8. Looked up from germline, CDR1 is SGHAT and CDR2 is FQNNGV. The CDR3 sequence is 19 residues long. The CDR3 coding sequence is TGTGCCAGCAGCGAAATGGGACTAGCGGGCGACTCTGGGGCCAACGTCCTGACTTTC. Its protein product is CASSEMGLAGDSGANVLTF.

The V and J genes are TRBV20-1 and TRBJ2-1; maybe TRBD1 (5 bases). Germline-derived CDR1 and CDR2 are DFQATT and SNEGSKA (reference sequence). The CDR3 loop spans 11 amino acids. The V and J ends lost 6 bases and 8 bases respectively, with 11 bases between them. The CDR3 DNA reads TGCAGTGCGCAGGGCCGAGATGAGCAGTTCTTC. Translation: CSAQGRDEQFF.

The rearrangement joins TRBV9 to TRBJ1-5; maybe TRBD1 (5 bases). V lost 4 bases, J lost 0 bases, and 11 bases lay in between. The V gene's germline CDR1 is SGDLS and CDR2 YYNGEE. The CDR3 is 15 amino acids. CDR3 DNA: TGTGCCAGCAGCCCCAGCGGGGGTAGCAATCAGCCCCAGCATTTT. It encodes CASSPSGGSNQPQHF.

This sequence joins TRBV30 and TRBJ2-4, with TRBD1 matching 7 bases. The CDR3 extends over 18 amino acids. The junction had 12 bases not matched to a gene; V was cut back by 1 base and J by 0 bases. Germline assignment: CDR1 GTSNPN and CDR2 SVGIG (reference sequence). The CDR3 here is CAWSAQGSYLLAKNIQYF. DNA for the CDR3: TGTGCCTGGAGTGCACAGGGGTCTTACCTACTAGCCAAAAACATTCAGTACTTC.

The chain employs TRBV7-8 and TRBJ2-5; 11 nucleotides agree with TRBD2. V lost 3 bases and J lost 4; bases outside the gene matches: 4. The germline V gene has CDR1 SGHVS and CDR2 FQNEAQ. The CDR3 is made up of 15 amino acids. Written as DNA, the CDR3 is TGTGCCAGCAGCTTTCGACTAGCGGGGATAGAGACCCAGTACTTC. This translates into CASSFRLAGIETQYF. Drawing the rest from reference TRBV7-8 and TRBJ2-5, the complete variable domain is GAGVSQSPRYKVAKRGQDVALRCDPISGHVSLFWYQQALGQGPEFLTYFQNEAQLDKSGLPSDRFFAERPEGSVSTLKIQRTQQEDSAVYLCASSFRLAGIETQYFGPGTRLLVL.

The chain is built from TRBV5-6 and TRBJ2-5; the D gene is possibly TRBD1 (6 bases). This CDR3 spans 15 amino acids. Germline V CDR1 and CDR2: SGHDT, YYEEEE. Trimming took off 1 base at V and 2 bases at J, with 12 bases between the two ends. The CDR3 nucleotides read TGTGCCAGCAGCTTGAGGGACACTAATCAAGAGACCCAGTACTTC. Its protein is CASSLRDTNQETQYF.

A word on this clone: Distinct nucleotide sequences in the sample also encode this CDR3. This rearrangement joins TRBV30 to TRBJ2-7; TRBD2 aligns across 7 bases. The CDR3 extends over 14 amino acids. Unmatched junction bases numbered 4, after V lost 0 bases and J lost 2 bases. Germline V CDR1 and CDR2: GTSNPN, SVGIG (reference sequence). CDR3 amino acids: CAWSVSSGTYEQYF. In DNA form, the CDR3 reads TGTGCCTGGAGTGTCTCTAGCGGCACCTACGAGCAGTACTTC. Full variable domain (outside the CDR3, taken from reference TRBV30 and TRBJ2-7): SQTIHQWPATLVQPVGSPLSLECTVEGTSNPNLYWYRQAAGRGLQLLFYSVGIGQISSEVPQNLSASRPQDRQFILSSKKLLLSDSGFYLCAWSVSSGTYEQYFGPGTRLTVT.

V and J are TRBV18 and TRBJ2-5; 12 nucleotides agree with TRBD2. V gave up 3 bases and J gave up 1 base; unmatched junction bases: 6. CDR3 length: 17 residues. Germline CDR1 reads KGHSH; CDR2 reads LQKENI. The CDR3 loop is CASSPLRTSGAQETQYF. The CDR3 nucleotides read TGTGCCAGCTCACCCCTACGGACTAGCGGGGCCCAAGAGACCCAGTACTTC. Supplemented by reference TRBV18 and TRBJ2-5, the full variable domain reads NAGVMQNPRHLVRRRGQEARLRCSPMKGHSHVYWYRQLPEEGLKFMVYLQKENIIDESGMPKERFSAEFPKEGPSILRIQQVVRGDSAAYFCASSPLRTSGAQETQYFGPGTRLLVL.

This rearrangement joins TRBV3-1 (or the pseudogene TRBV3-2) to TRBJ2-3; the match to TRBD1 covers 8 bases. V dropped 4 bases and J dropped 3; count of bases not matched to a gene: 9. Germline CDR1 LGHDT, CDR2 YNNKEL (reference sequence). This CDR3 has 16 residues. The CDR3 DNA is TGTGCCAGCAGCCGAACAGACAGGGGTTCGACAGATACGCAGTATTTT. Amino acids: CASSRTDRGSTDTQYF.

The V gene is TRBV19, the J gene TRBJ2-2; D is possibly TRBD2 (5 bases). Deletions cut 3 bases from V and 4 bases from J, with 12 bases between. Germline lookup yields CDR1 LNHDA and CDR2 SQIVND (reference sequence). CDR3 length: 15 amino acids. CDR3 region: CASSISLAGTGELFF. The CDR3, as DNA: TGTGCCAGTAGTATCTCCCTCGCGGGCACCGGGGAGCTGTTTTTT. Filled out from reference TRBV19 and TRBJ2-2, the complete variable domain reads DGGITQSPKYLFRKEGQNVTLSCEQNLNHDAMYWYRQDPGQGLRLIYYSQIVNDFQKGDIAEGYSVSREKKESFPLTVTSAQKNPTAFYLCASSISLAGTGELFFGEGSRLTVL.

In this sample, this clone turned up once. This chain links TRBV6-5 with TRBJ1-2; 9 bases align to TRBD1. Germline CDR1 and CDR2: MNHEY and SVGAGI. The J segment lost 6 bases and the V segment lost 4 bases, leaving 6 bases of the junction unmatched. The CDR3 is 14 amino acids. The CDR3 here is CASSFRTGVNGYTF. In DNA form, the CDR3 reads TGTGCCAGCAGTTTCCGGACAGGGGTTAATGGCTACACCTTC.